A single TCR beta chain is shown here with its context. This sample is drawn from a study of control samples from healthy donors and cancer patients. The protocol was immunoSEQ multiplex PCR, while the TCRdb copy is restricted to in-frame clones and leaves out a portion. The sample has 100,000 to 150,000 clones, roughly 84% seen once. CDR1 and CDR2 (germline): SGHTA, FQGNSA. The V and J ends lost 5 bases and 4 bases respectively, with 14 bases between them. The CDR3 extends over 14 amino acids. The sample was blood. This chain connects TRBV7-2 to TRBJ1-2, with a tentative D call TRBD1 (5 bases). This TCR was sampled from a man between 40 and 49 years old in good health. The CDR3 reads CASSDHRGSYGYTF. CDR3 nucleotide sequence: TGTGCCAGCAGCGATCATCGGGGCTCCTATGGCTACACCTTC.